These 31 T cell receptor beta chains originate from one sample sequenced in a study of shared clonotypes between healthy human individuals. Assay: immunoSEQ multiplex PCR; the TCRdb copy retains only in-frame clones and omits some. This sample has 550,000 to 600,000 clones, with nearly 98% found just once. As defined, naive CD8 cells were CD45RO-negative and positively selected for CCR7, with terminally differentiated effector memory CD45RA+ cells excluded. What was sequenced was naive CD8+ T cells sorted from blood. The receptor set was obtained from a man aged 25 to 40 in good health.

The chain recombines TRBV7-8 with TRBJ2-1; 7 bases are shared with TRBD2. Trimming took 5 bases from V and 3 from J; bases not matched to a gene: 16. CDR3 length equals 18 residues. Germline V gene lookup returns CDR1 SGHVS and CDR2 FQNEAQ. The CDR3 loop is CASSAWTSPPEYYNEQFF. Here the CDR3 DNA reads TGTGCCAGCAGCGCCTGGACTAGTCCACCCGAGTACTACAATGAGCAGTTCTTC.

Note on this clone: It is unclear where the CDR3 begins or ends on the DNA, so no DNA is shown, and the CDR3 is as TCRdb lists it. V usage is TRBV21-1 and J usage is TRBJ1-2; the table calls TRBD1, which could not be checked here. TRBV21-1 is a recognized pseudogene. With termini counted, the CDR3 has 16 amino acids. Here the CDR3 reads CASSKVGRGANYGYTF.

This clone occurred once. This CDR3 is also generated by other DNA sequences in the sample. The rearrangement links TRBV29-1 to TRBJ2-7, with a possible D match to TRBD2 (5 bases). The germline V gene encodes CDR1 SQVTM and CDR2 ANQGSEA. Trimming pared 2 bases from V and 0 bases from J, leaving 8 bases between. This CDR3 contains 13 residues. The CDR3 DNA sequence: TGCAGCGTTGAAAGCGGCAGCTCCTACGAGCAGTACTTC. Translating gives CSVESGSSYEQYF.

The V call is TRBV5-4, the J call TRBJ2-1; 12 bases fit TRBD2. Germline-derived CDR1 and CDR2 are SGHNT and YYREEE (reference sequence). The CDR3 consists of 19 residues. Trimming took 0 bases from V and 0 from J; bases not matched to a gene: 7. The CDR3 DNA is TGTGCCAGCAGCTTGGGGCTAGCGGGAGGGCCCAACTCCTACAATGAGCAGTTCTTC. Translation: CASSLGLAGGPNSYNEQFF.

V gene TRBV30 combines with J gene TRBJ1-5, with 9 bases lining up with TRBD1. The length of the CDR3 is 16 residues. In germline, CDR1 is GTSNPN, CDR2 SVGIG (reference sequence). The J segment lost 3 bases and the V segment lost 3 bases, leaving 9 bases of the junction unmatched. The CDR3, as DNA: TGTGCCTGGAGCCCCGTAGGGACAGGGACCAATCAGCCCCAGCATTTT. This translates into CAWSPVGTGTNQPQHF.

V gene TRBV6-1 combines with J gene TRBJ2-1; D not resolved. Trimming left V 4 bases short and J 4 bases short, with 2 bases between. Germline-derived CDR1 and CDR2 are MNHNS and SASEGT. The CDR3 loop spans 11 amino acids. This CDR3 reads CASSAYNEQFF. The CDR3 region has the DNA TGTGCCAGCAGTGCGTACAATGAGCAGTTCTTC.

The V gene is TRBV13, the J gene TRBJ2-7; 8 nucleotides match TRBD2. Trimming cost V 5 bases and J 2 bases; bases outside gene matches: 2. CDR3 size: 13 residues. Germline CDR1 reads PRHDT; CDR2 reads FYEKMQ (reference sequence). CDR3 protein: CASSPSGPYEQYF. The CDR3 DNA sequence: TGTGCCAGCAGCCCTAGCGGGCCCTACGAGCAGTACTTC.

This clone was found once. This sample also contains other DNA sequences that code for the same CDR3. Written as DNA, the CDR3 is TGTGCCAGCAGCTTAGGGGCAGATACGCAGTATTTT. It is translated as CASSLGADTQYF. The J gene is TRBJ2-3, the V gene TRBV7-8; D is undetermined. CDR3 size: 12 residues. V was clipped by 1 base and J by 4 bases, with 3 bases between them. The germline V gene has CDR1 SGHVS and CDR2 FQNEAQ. The complete variable domain, with remaining parts taken from reference TRBV7-8 and TRBJ2-3, reads GAGVSQSPRYKVAKRGQDVALRCDPISGHVSLFWYQQALGQGPEFLTYFQNEAQLDKSGLPSDRFFAERPEGSVSTLKIQRTQQEDSAVYLCASSLGADTQYFGPGTRLTVL.

On this clone itself: The identical CDR3 is also encoded by other nucleotide sequences in the sample. The CDR3 DNA follows: TGTGCCAGCAGTCTCCTGGGGGACCAAGAGACCCAGTACTTC. It codes for CASSLLGDQETQYF. This chain joins TRBV27 and TRBJ2-5; D may match TRBD1 or TRBD2 (5 bases each). The CDR3 consists of 14 residues. V lost 5 bases and J lost 0, with 10 bases in between. The germline V gene encodes CDR1 MNHEY and CDR2 SMNVEV (reference sequence).

This clone was seen just once. V and J are TRBV28 and TRBJ2-3, with TRBD2 identical over 7 bases. This CDR3 region has 14 residues. The germline gives CDR1 MDHEN, CDR2 SYDVKM. V was pared by 4 bases and J by 1 base, with 2 bases of the junction left unmatched. The CDR3 protein is CASSSTSGTDTQYF. DNA for the CDR3: TGTGCCAGCAGTTCAACTAGCGGCACAGATACGCAGTATTTT.

The V gene is TRBV7-3, the J gene TRBJ2-5; D gene unclear. This CDR3 is 13 amino acids long. Trimming stripped 4 bases from V and 5 bases from J, with 11 bases between. CDR1 and CDR2 (germline): SGHTA, FQGTGA. DNA for the CDR3: TGTGCCAGCAGCTCACTTGCCTTGGAGACCCAGTACTTC. This encodes CASSSLALETQYF.

The chain is built from TRBV4-1 and TRBJ2-3; tentatively, D is TRBD2 (6 bases). CDR1 and CDR2 (germline): MGHRA, YSYEKL. This CDR3 has 17 residues. Trimming removed 3 bases from V and 5 bases from J, with 21 bases in between. CDR3 in amino acids: CASSHPGWVGEEDTQYF. CDR3 in DNA: TGCGCCAGCAGCCACCCCGGATGGGTCGGGGAGGAAGATACGCAGTATTTT.

CDR3 in amino acids: CASSAGTGATYEQYF. CDR3 DNA sequence: TGTGCCAGCAGCGCCGGGACTGGCGCAACCTACGAGCAGTACTTC. The V and J genes are TRBV9 and TRBJ2-7; weak D call: TRBD2 (6 bases). CDR1 is SGDLS and CDR2 is YYNGEE in the germline V gene. Trimming left V 3 bases short and J 2 bases short, with 15 bases between. The CDR3 runs to 15 residues.

The V gene is TRBV29-1, the J gene TRBJ2-5; D possibly matches TRBD1 or TRBD2 (6 bases each). Germline V gene sequence: CDR1 SQVTM, CDR2 ANQGSEA. CDR3 length: 12 residues. CDR3 in amino acids: CKVTGAKETQYF. DNA of the CDR3: TGCAAAGTTACGGGGGCCAAAGAGACCCAGTACTTC.

The gene calls are TRBV27 and TRBJ1-1, with TRBD1 matching 9 bases. V lost 2 bases and J lost 5; bases outside the gene matches: 12. Looked up from germline, CDR1 is MNHEY and CDR2 is SMNVEV (reference sequence). CDR3 length equals 17 residues. CDR3 DNA: TGTGCCAGCAGTTTAGCGGGACAGGGCCGGGGGGGGACTGAAGCTTTCTTT. Translated: CASSLAGQGRGGTEAFF.

As DNA, the CDR3 is TGTGCCAGCAGTTACCGATGGGGGGTGATCACAGATACGCAGTATTTT. Translation gives CASSYRWGVITDTQYF. The J gene is TRBJ2-3, the V gene TRBV27; perhaps TRBD2 as D (6 bases). Germline V gives CDR1 MNHEY, CDR2 SMNVEV (reference sequence). The V end lost 4 bases, the J end lost 2 bases, and 16 bases lay between the germline ends. The CDR3 contains 16 residues.

V gene TRBV6-5 combines with J gene TRBJ2-1, with TRBD1 matching over 10 bases. Germline CDR1 is MNHEY and CDR2 is SVGAGI. The V segment lost 6 bases and the J segment 6 bases; nucleotides outside the gene matches: 8. There are 15 residues in the CDR3. Here the CDR3 DNA reads TGTGCCAGCAGCCCGGGACAGGGGATATTCAATGAGCAGTTCTTC. Its translation: CASSPGQGIFNEQFF.

The chain employs TRBV7-6 and TRBJ2-7; D is possibly TRBD1 (8 bases). The CDR3 runs 15 residues. The V and J ends lost 2 bases and 5 bases respectively, with 16 bases between them. The germline CDR1 and CDR2 sequences are SGHVS and FNYEAQ. The CDR3 reads CASSLSTGDYNEQYF. CDR3 nucleotides: TGTGCCAGCAGCTTATCGACAGGGGACTACAACGAGCAGTACTTC.

The chain recombines TRBV7-7 with TRBJ2-3; D is possibly TRBD2 (5 bases). The CDR3 loop spans 13 amino acids. Trimming pared 5 bases from V and 4 bases from J, leaving 10 bases between. Germline V gene lookup returns CDR1 SSHAT and CDR2 FNYEAQ (reference sequence). The CDR3 bases are TGTGCCAGCAGCGGGAGTCTCGCAGATACGCAGTATTTT. Amino acid sequence: CASSGSLADTQYF. Combining the CDR3 with reference TRBV7-7 and TRBJ2-3 gives the whole variable domain GAGVSQSPRYKVTKRGQDVTLRCDPISSHATLYWYQQALGQGPEFLTYFNYEAQPDKSGLPSDRFSAERPEGSISTLTIQRTEQRDSAMYRCASSGSLADTQYFGPGTRLTVL.

The V call is TRBV27, the J call TRBJ2-1; D gene ambiguous. The CDR3 is 13 residues long. Germline CDR1 reads MNHEY; CDR2 reads SMNVEV (reference sequence). V lost 2 bases to trimming and J lost 10 bases, with 12 bases between them. Written as DNA, the CDR3 is TGTGCCAGCAGTTTACGTGGGCACCTCGAGCAGTTCTTC. Amino acid sequence: CASSLRGHLEQFF.

The chain carries TRBV4-1 and TRBJ2-5; D remains ambiguous. The CDR3 covers 13 residues. V lost 2 bases and J lost 5, with 9 bases in between. The V gene's germline CDR1 is MGHRA and CDR2 YSYEKL. The CDR3 loop is CASSQNDLETQYF. CDR3 nucleotides: TGCGCCAGCAGCCAAAACGATTTGGAGACCCAGTACTTC.

The genes are TRBV11-3 and TRBJ2-3, with D perhaps matching TRBD1 (5 bases). CDR1 and CDR2 (germline): SGHNT, YENEEA. V lost 2 bases and J lost 4, with 7 bases in between. The CDR3 sequence is 13 residues long. CDR3: CASSLQGPDTQYF. The CDR3 DNA follows: TGTGCCAGCAGCTTACAGGGCCCAGATACGCAGTATTTT.

The J gene is TRBJ1-2, the V gene TRBV7-9, with D tentatively TRBD1 (6 bases). From germline, CDR1 is SEHNR and CDR2 FQNEAQ (reference sequence). This CDR3 is built from 14 residues. With 5 bases removed from V and 8 bases from J, the gap between germline ends came to 18 bases. The CDR3 DNA follows: TGTGCCAGCAGCGTCGGGCAGGGGTGGACCGGCTACACCTTC. It encodes CASSVGQGWTGYTF. The full variable domain, rest sourced from reference TRBV7-9 and TRBJ1-2, is DTGVSQNPRHKITKRGQNVTFRCDPISEHNRLYWYRQTLGQGPEFLTYFQNEAQLEKSRLLSDRFSAERPKGSFSTLEIQRTEQGDSAMYLCASSVGQGWTGYTFGSGTRLTVV.

The chain has TRBV11-2 and TRBJ2-7; 8 nucleotides align to TRBD2. The CDR3 covers 13 residues. Trimming at V came to 5 bases and at J to 7 bases, leaving 7 bases not matched to a gene. CDR1 and CDR2 from the germline V gene are SGHAT and FQNNGV. CDR3 protein: CASSMGLVPEQYF. The CDR3 DNA reads as TGTGCCAGCAGCATGGGACTAGTTCCTGAGCAGTACTTC. The whole variable domain, filled in from reference TRBV11-2 and TRBJ2-7, reads EAGVAQSPRYKIIEKRQSVAFWCNPISGHATLYWYQQILGQGPKLLIQFQNNGVVDDSQLPKDRFSAERLKGVDSTLKIQPAKLEDSAVYLCASSMGLVPEQYFGPGTRLTVT.

The chain employs TRBV2 and TRBJ1-1; 9 bases are a match to TRBD1. With V trimmed by 9 bases and J by 5 bases, 1 base remained unmatched. The CDR3 runs to 11 residues. Germline CDR1 SNHLY, CDR2 FYNNEI. CDR3 region: CARTGGTEAFF. The CDR3 nucleotides are TGTGCCAGGACAGGGGGGACTGAAGCTTTCTTT. Drawing the rest from reference TRBV2 and TRBJ1-1, the complete variable domain is EPEVTQTPSHQVTQMGQEVILRCVPISNHLYFYWYRQILGQKVEFLVSFYNNEISEKSEIFDDQFSVERPDGSNFTLKIRSTKLEDSAMYFCARTGGTEAFFGQGTRLTVV.

This clone was picked up many times. The V and J genes are TRBV7-9 and TRBJ2-3, with D perhaps matching TRBD2 (6 bases). The V gene's germline CDR1 is SEHNR and CDR2 FQNEAQ (reference sequence). The CDR3 runs 17 residues. The ends were cut back, 5 bases at V and 4 bases at J, with 22 bases in the middle. CDR3 bases: TGTGCCAGCAGCGCACCGGATGGACTATTTCAACCAGATACGCAGTATTTT. Protein sequence: CASSAPDGLFQPDTQYF. The whole variable domain, remainder taken from reference TRBV7-9 and TRBJ2-3, is DTGVSQNPRHKITKRGQNVTFRCDPISEHNRLYWYRQTLGQGPEFLTYFQNEAQLEKSRLLSDRFSAERPKGSFSTLEIQRTEQGDSAMYLCASSAPDGLFQPDTQYFGPGTRLTVL.

The chain couples TRBV7-9 to TRBJ1-1; no reliable D call. This CDR3 is 14 amino acids long. V dropped 5 bases and J dropped 11 bases, with 21 bases sitting between them. CDR1 SEHNR and CDR2 FQNEAQ come from the germline V gene (reference sequence). For the CDR3, the DNA is TGTGCCAGCAGCCCTAGGCTTGACCGGCTGGTGGCTTTCTTT. Translated, it gives CASSPRLDRLVAFF.

This rearrangement joins TRBV9 to TRBJ1-2, with 7 bases that match TRBD1. Germline V lookup: CDR1 SGDLS, CDR2 YYNGEE. V dropped 3 bases and J dropped 4; count of bases not matched to a gene: 12. The CDR3 covers 16 residues. CDR3 coding DNA: TGTGCCAGCAGCGCGCTTATGGGGGACAGCATCTATGGCTACACCTTC. Its translation: CASSALMGDSIYGYTF.

The V and J genes are TRBV7-2 and TRBJ1-1, with D hard to call. V lost 5 bases and J lost 1, with 8 bases in between. Germline lookup yields CDR1 SGHTA and CDR2 FQGNSA. The CDR3 is 13 residues long. The CDR3 sequence is CASSTGRNTEAFF. DNA for the CDR3: TGTGCCAGCAGCACCGGACGGAACACTGAAGCTTTCTTT.

V is TRBV7-8 and J is TRBJ2-3; D gene ambiguous. Germline V gene sequence: CDR1 SGHVS, CDR2 FQNEAQ. The CDR3 consists of 14 residues. The V end was cut by 7 bases, the J end by 2 bases, with 13 bases between. In DNA form, the CDR3 reads TGTGCCAGCACCCTGTCCGGCTACACAGATACGCAGTATTTT. Encoded protein: CASTLSGYTDTQYF.

The chain links TRBV18 to TRBJ2-7, with D perhaps matching TRBD2 (5 bases). Germline lookup yields CDR1 KGHSH and CDR2 LQKENI. The CDR3 runs to 17 residues. With 3 bases removed from V and 1 base from J, the gap between germline ends came to 19 bases. CDR3 amino acids: CASSPPPTSSSSYEQYF. CDR3 DNA: TGTGCCAGCTCACCTCCACCCACTAGTTCTTCATCCTACGAGCAGTACTTC.